The sequence of this TCR beta chain was determined in a study of cytomegalovirus exposure and HLA in healthy donors (dated by TCRdb to 2016 to 2017). For context, the study as a whole: In an earlier analysis of some 610 of the donors, less than 350 Gb of sequence data and some 120 million unique TCR beta sequences from about 179 million T cells were reported. Among about 410 genotyped donors of the cohort, an average of about 240,000 unique TCR beta nucleotide sequences was sequenced per donor, of which about 19% were non-productive. The aim of the study was to test whether cataloging public T cell receptors could identify signatures of past pathogen exposure. The later analysis used no new phenotypic data to find candidate immune exposures, relying instead on TCR beta sequences and their occurrence across donors. The number of typed donors differed by locus: about 620-630 for A, B, C, DRB1 and DQB1; 500 to 550 for DQA1; 606 for DPA1; and roughly 470 for DPB1. Among the approximately 430 genotyped donors, around 81% belonged to the genetic ancestry cluster associated with self-reported Caucasian donors. A later analysis re-examined previously published TCR beta repertoires from just over 650 donors and added high-resolution HLA genotyping to investigate patterns of TCR occurrence. Besides the first cohort of approximately 710 subjects, a separate validation cohort made up of over 100 different subjects was used. Both class I and class II loci were covered by HLA typing, at four-digit resolution. An early release that covered fewer than 750 HLA-typed donors contained around 330 gigabases of sequencing data and 85 million to 100 million unique TCR sequences. To decide whether each TCR beta V gene segment behaved as functional or pseudogenic, an earlier analysis of some 600 of the donors relied on high-throughput TCR beta sequencing. Four to six DR-DQ haplotypes were handled as single units for association and clustering because linkage in the cohort was strong. Using immunosequencing, the study profiled T cell repertoires from 550 to 750 subjects and related those repertoires to cytomegalovirus serostatus. To predict cytomegalovirus infection status, the study brought together high-throughput TCR immunosequencing, statistical association of individual TCRs with disease status, and machine learning. A later genetic analysis took genome-wide SNP genotypes for about three fifths of the roughly 670 donors and used that subset as a discovery cohort. Every discovery cohort repertoire had been produced on one sequencing platform. Donor age, sex, ethnicity and CMV serostatus were collected together with the repertoire data.

This clone appeared a few times. Its antigen is currently not known. No much larger clone exists at a distance of one base, and base qualities are not known. Reading the germline V gene gives CDR1 MNHEY and CDR2 SVGAGI. A distance of 14 bases separates the germline ends of V and J, which lose 4 bases and 5 bases respectively. The CDR3, cysteine through phenylalanine, is 15 amino acids long. Left in the record is the CDR3 DNA by itself, 45 bases read in frame from the first base. The cohort consisted of 650 to 700 healthy bone marrow donors. At the time of sampling, every cohort member was nominally healthy, though immune exposures that went unrecorded were likely present. The donor was CMV seronegative and belonged to the group of 320 or so seronegative cohort members. Each donor provided a peripheral blood sample, and peripheral blood mononuclear cells were used for TCR beta sequencing. The Qiagen DNeasy Blood Extraction Kit was used to extract genomic DNA from the blood cell samples.

Libraries were prepared through the immunoSEQ multiplex PCR assay. The multiplex PCR relied on a mix of 60 forward primers for TCR Vbeta segments and 13 reverse primers for TCR Jbeta segments. Amplification of the CDR3 region of rearranged TCR beta genes was performed with a multiplex PCR assay on genomic DNA. Amplified TCR beta libraries were sequenced as 87-base-pair reads on the Illumina HiSeq System. On the authors' methods: A later analysis counted about 80 million unique TCR beta chains across the 670 or so repertoires, and roughly 9.9 million of these chains were shared by at least two donors. To remove PCR and sequencing errors, raw reads were error-corrected and collapsed into unique sequences using a nearest-neighbor algorithm that merged closely related sequences. V, D and J gene segments were assigned by aligning CDR3 sequences to IMGT reference sequences. Each retained sequence needed at least a six-nucleotide match to both a V gene segment and a J gene segment. Rearrangements were classified as productive when the CDR3 lacked stop codons and remained in frame with V and J, and all other rearrangements were classified as non-productive. Following IMGT convention, CDR3 was defined as the stretch from the second conserved V-encoded cysteine to the conserved J-encoded phenylalanine. The earlier analysis of fewer than 750 of the donors excluded sequences that lacked an unambiguous match to a single V gene segment. An earlier analysis of over 450 of the donors classified V segments as functional when productive rearrangements were above 56.7% and as segregating when the standard deviation between donors was above 5%. A statistical classification framework was developed to diagnose cytomegalovirus status using the catalog of TCR beta chain sequences. In a later analysis, V and J genes were assigned by comparing TCR nucleotide sequences against IMGT/GENE-DB human TR gene sequences. The TCRdist pipeline was used in a later analysis to assign CDR3 sequences and most-parsimonious VDJ recombination scenarios. In a later analysis, each TCR beta chain was defined by its CDR3 amino acid sequence together with its V-gene family, and reads without a unique V-gene family were excluded. A later analysis removed several hundred highly shared, low-generation-probability nucleotide sequences to deal with suspected cross-contamination and a sequencing artifact. In a later analysis, a clonal expansion index was calculated for each public chain from normalized within-repertoire ranks of inferred template counts. In a later analysis, generation probabilities were computed using a VDJ recombination model fitted to out-of-frame rearrangements, and the results were checked against IGoR. Hypergeometric tests were used in a later analysis to score TCR-TCR, TCR-HLA and TCR-CMV co-occurrence, with a repertoire-size bias correction applied to the TCR pairs. In a later analysis, false discovery rates were estimated by permuting HLA or CMV assignments 20 times. In a later analysis, co-occurring TCRs were grouped using DBSCAN, and TCRdist sequence similarity was added for clustering within HLA-allele-positive subsets. Repertoires with fewer than 30,000 or more than 120,000 public chains, plus five repertoires with anomalous nucleotide sharing, were excluded from co-occurrence clustering. Entries here come from immuneACCESS through TCRdb and include only in-frame sequences with V and J called. Some clones fail to appear in such tables; in the studies checked, an unresolved V gene covers under half of the shortfall, and the cause of the remainder is unknown. The V and J calls and the clone size are those of that table, but D and trimming were determined from the DNA. The sample table lists over 60,000 clones, 70% to 80% of them with a count of one. The ten largest clones take up 3.3% of the sample.

Results the study describes overall, beyond this receptor: The 87-base-pair reads could not distinguish some IMGT-functional V segments, including TRBV6-2 and TRBV6-3, so those segments were excluded. In the study, approximately 160 TCR beta chains were listed as associated with cytomegalovirus. Most TCR sequences were seen in very few donors, while some public TCRs were found in many individuals. A few of the identified cytomegalovirus-associated TCR beta chains were confirmed in vitro to be specific for cytomegalovirus antigens. CMV serostatus was the only immune exposure information available for the cohort. In a later genetic analysis, a missense DCLRE1C variant was associated with V-gene and J-gene trimming of TCR beta chains, and the association was replicated in an independent cohort. Broadly in line with IMGT annotations, most TCR beta V segments showed up in productive rearrangements about 87% or about 30% of the time in an earlier analysis of a few hundred of the donors. In a later analysis, the rate of TCR association differed among HLA loci, with DRB1 alleles having the most associated TCRs and HLA-C alleles having the fewest. Linkage disequilibrium might explain the correlated functional status among segregating V segments, but an unknown experimental factor could not be ruled out. Compared with equally common non-associated chains, HLA-associated TCR beta chains in a later analysis were more clonally expanded and had lower generation probabilities. The cohort was sequenced for TCR beta chains only, and without alpha or paired-chain data the features that could be detected were limited. Some 16 rarely observed V segments, including chromosome 9 orphons, were excluded from the earlier analysis of approximately 500 of the donors because counts were too low. A further reported finding was that TCR beta sequences accurately predicted the HLA-A and HLA-B alleles for most subjects in the first cohort. Strong co-occurrence of HLA alleles, especially DR and DQ, made assigning TCR associations to individual alleles difficult. Because some donors lacked HLA typing at each locus, the association tests relied only on the typed subset. A cluster of highly shared sequence variants was judged likely to represent a technical artifact of the sequencing pipeline. Presence/absence analyses assumed roughly uniform sequencing depth across donors, an assumption that may not hold. According to a later genetic analysis, donors in an Asian-associated ancestry cluster had fewer N-insertions in productive TCRs than the approximately 610-donor mean. It was suggested by the authors that the approach could potentially be generalized to other disease states and immunological phenotypes. In both the original and validation cohorts, the classifier was reported to diagnose cytomegalovirus status with high specificity and sensitivity. In a later analysis, several top co-occurrence clusters were reported to appear linked to parvovirus B19, influenza, CMV and Epstein-Barr virus. A later analysis associated 17,000 or so TCR beta sequences with specific HLA alleles at a false discovery rate of 0.05. According to a later analysis, most CMV-associated TCR beta chains appeared to be HLA-restricted, and the HLA associations seemed to be driven largely by CMV exposure.

Sequenced sample: PBMCs. The chain joins TRBV6-5 to TRBJ2-2; 5 matching bases give a weak D call of TRBD2. The TCR was taken from a man younger than 35 in good health and CMV-seronegative. The CDR3 here reads CASSWAEEVTGELFF. The DNA is TGTGCCAGCAGTTGGGCCGAGGAGGTTACCGGGGAGCTGTTTTTT.